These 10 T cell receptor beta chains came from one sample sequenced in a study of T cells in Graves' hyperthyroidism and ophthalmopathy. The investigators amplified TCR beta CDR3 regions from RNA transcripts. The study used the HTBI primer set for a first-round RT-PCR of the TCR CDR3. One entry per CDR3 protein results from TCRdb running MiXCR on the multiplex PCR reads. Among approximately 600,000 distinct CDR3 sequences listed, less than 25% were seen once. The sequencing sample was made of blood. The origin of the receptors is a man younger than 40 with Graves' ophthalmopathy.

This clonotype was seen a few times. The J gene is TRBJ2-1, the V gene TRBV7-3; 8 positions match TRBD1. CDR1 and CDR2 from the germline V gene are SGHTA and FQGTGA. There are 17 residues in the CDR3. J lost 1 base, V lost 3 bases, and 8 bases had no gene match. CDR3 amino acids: CASSLTDRGLSYNEQFF. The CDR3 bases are TGTGCCAGCAGCTTGACTGACAGGGGATTATCCTACAATGAGCAGTTCTTC. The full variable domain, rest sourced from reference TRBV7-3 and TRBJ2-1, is GAGVSQTPSNKVTEKGKYVELRCDPISGHTALYWYRQSLGQGPEFLIYFQGTGAADDSGLPNDRFFAVRPEGSVSTLKIQRTERGDSAVYLCASSLTDRGLSYNEQFFGPGTRLTVL.

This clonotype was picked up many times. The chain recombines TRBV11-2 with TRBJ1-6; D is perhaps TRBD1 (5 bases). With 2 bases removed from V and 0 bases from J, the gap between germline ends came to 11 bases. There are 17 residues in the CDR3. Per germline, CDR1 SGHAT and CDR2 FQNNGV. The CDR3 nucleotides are TGTGCCAGCAGCTTACAACACAGGAGCTCCTATAATTCACCCCTCCACTTT. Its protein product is CASSLQHRSSYNSPLHF.

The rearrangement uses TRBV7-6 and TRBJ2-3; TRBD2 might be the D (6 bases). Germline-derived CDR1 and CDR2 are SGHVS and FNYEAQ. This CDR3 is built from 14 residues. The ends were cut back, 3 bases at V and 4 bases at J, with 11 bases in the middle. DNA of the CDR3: TGTGCCAGCAGCTTGACCTGGAGGGCAGATACGCAGTATTTT. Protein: CASSLTWRADTQYF.

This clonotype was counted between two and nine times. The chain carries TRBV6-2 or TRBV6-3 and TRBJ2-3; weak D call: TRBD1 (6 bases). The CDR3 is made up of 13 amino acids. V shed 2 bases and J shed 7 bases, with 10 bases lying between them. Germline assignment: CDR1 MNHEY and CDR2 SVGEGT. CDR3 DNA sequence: TGTGCCAGCAGTTACGGGACACGCTATACGCAGTATTTT. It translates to CASSYGTRYTQYF.

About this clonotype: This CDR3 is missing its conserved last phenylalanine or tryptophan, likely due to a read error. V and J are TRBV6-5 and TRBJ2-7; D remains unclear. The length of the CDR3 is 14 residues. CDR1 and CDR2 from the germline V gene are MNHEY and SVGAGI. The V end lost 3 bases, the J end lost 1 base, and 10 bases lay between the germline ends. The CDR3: CASSYARLSYEQYS. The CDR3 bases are TGTGCCAGCAGTTATGCTAGGTTGTCCTACGAGCAGTACTCC.

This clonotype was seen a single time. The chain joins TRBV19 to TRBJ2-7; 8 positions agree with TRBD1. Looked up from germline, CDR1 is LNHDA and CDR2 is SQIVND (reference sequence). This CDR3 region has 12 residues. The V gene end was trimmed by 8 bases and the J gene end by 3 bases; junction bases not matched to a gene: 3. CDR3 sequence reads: CASAGTGYEQYF. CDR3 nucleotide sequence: TGTGCCAGTGCGGGGACAGGCTACGAGCAGTACTTC. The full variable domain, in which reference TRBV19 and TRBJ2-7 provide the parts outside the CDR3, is DGGITQSPKYLFRKEGQNVTLSCEQNLNHDAMYWYRQDPGQGLRLIYYSQIVNDFQKGDIAEGYSVSREKKESFPLTVTSAQKNPTAFYLCASAGTGYEQYFGPGTRLTVT.

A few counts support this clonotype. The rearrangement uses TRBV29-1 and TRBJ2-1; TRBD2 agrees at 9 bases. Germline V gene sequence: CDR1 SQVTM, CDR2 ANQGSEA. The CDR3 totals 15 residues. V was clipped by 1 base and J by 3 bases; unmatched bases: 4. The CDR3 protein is CSVEGLTSGYNEQFF. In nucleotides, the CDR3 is TGCAGCGTTGAAGGCCTGACTAGCGGCTACAATGAGCAGTTCTTC.

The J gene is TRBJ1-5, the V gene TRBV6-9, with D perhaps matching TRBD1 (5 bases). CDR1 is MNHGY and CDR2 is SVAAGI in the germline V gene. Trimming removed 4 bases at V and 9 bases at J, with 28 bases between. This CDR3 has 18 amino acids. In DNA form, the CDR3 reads TGTGCCAGCAGTTCGTCAGGGAGCCCCTGGGAGGGATATCGGCCCCAGCATTTT. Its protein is CASSSSGSPWEGYRPQHF.

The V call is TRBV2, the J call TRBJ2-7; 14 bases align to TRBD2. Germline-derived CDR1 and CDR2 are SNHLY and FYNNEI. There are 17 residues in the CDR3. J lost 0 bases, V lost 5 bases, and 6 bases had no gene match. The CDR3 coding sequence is TGTGCCAGCAGTTTCGGACTAGCGGGAGGAAGCTCCTACGAGCAGTACTTC. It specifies CASSFGLAGGSSYEQYF.

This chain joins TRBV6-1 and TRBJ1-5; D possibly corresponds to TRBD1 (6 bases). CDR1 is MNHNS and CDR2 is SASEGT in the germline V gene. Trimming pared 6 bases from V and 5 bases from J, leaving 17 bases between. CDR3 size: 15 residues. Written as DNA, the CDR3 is TGTGCCAGCAGCGCAAACAGGGTTTACGATCAGCCCCAGCATTTT. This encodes CASSANRVYDQPQHF.